These 16 T cell receptor beta chains share one sample of origin, sequenced in a study of OX40 agonist ivuxolimab in advanced cancers. Only in-frame clones appear in the TCRdb table, and some are missing; sequencing was by immunoSEQ multiplex PCR. This repertoire shows approximately 90,000 clones, around 90% found once; its top ten account for 0.79%. Source: CD4+ or CD8+ T cells sorted from blood, taken in a trial of the OX40 agonist ivuxolimab. These receptors were taken from an adult with an advanced solid tumor such as melanoma, head and neck, liver or kidney cancer.

This chain uses TRBV30 with TRBJ2-4; 7 bases agree with TRBD1. The CDR3 covers 14 residues. The J segment lost 2 bases and the V segment lost 4 bases, leaving 5 bases of the junction unmatched. Germline assignment: CDR1 GTSNPN and CDR2 SVGIG (reference sequence). In DNA form, the CDR3 reads TGTGCCTGGATGCGACAGGGAACCAAAAACATTCAGTACTTC. Amino acid sequence: CAWMRQGTKNIQYF.

This chain links TRBV27 with TRBJ1-1; D is unclear. This CDR3 is 13 amino acids long. Germline values: CDR1 MNHEY, CDR2 SMNVEV (reference sequence). V was shortened by 1 base and J by 2 bases, with 5 bases between the two germline ends. As DNA, the CDR3 is TGTGCCAGCAGTTTATTCAGAAACACTGAAGCTTTCTTT. Translation gives CASSLFRNTEAFF.

The chain couples TRBV19 to TRBJ1-1, with D hard to call. The CDR3 consists of 13 residues. Per the germline V gene, CDR1 is LNHDA and CDR2 is SQIVND (reference sequence). V was pared by 1 base and J by 5 bases, with 8 bases between. The CDR3 reads CASSIGVRTEAFF. CDR3 DNA sequence: TGTGCCAGTAGTATAGGTGTTAGGACTGAAGCTTTCTTT. Full variable domain (remainder filled in from reference TRBV19 and TRBJ1-1): DGGITQSPKYLFRKEGQNVTLSCEQNLNHDAMYWYRQDPGQGLRLIYYSQIVNDFQKGDIAEGYSVSREKKESFPLTVTSAQKNPTAFYLCASSIGVRTEAFFGQGTRLTVV.

The V call is TRBV18, the J call TRBJ2-3; D unclear. V was shortened by 0 bases and J by 4 bases, with 11 bases between the two germline ends. CDR1 and CDR2 (germline): KGHSH, LQKENI. This CDR3 is 15 amino acids long. CDR3 sequence: CASSPPTPRPDTQYF. The CDR3 DNA reads TGTGCCAGCTCACCACCCACACCCCGACCAGATACGCAGTATTTT.

The genes are TRBV7-2 and TRBJ2-3; 9 positions agree with TRBD1. The J segment lost 3 bases and the V segment lost 2 bases, leaving 6 bases of the junction unmatched. The CDR3 is 16 residues long. Germline CDR1 reads SGHTA; CDR2 reads FQGNSA. CDR3: CASSLIGTGSTDTQYF. The CDR3, as DNA: TGTGCCAGCAGCTTAATCGGGACAGGGTCTACAGATACGCAGTATTTT.

The J gene is TRBJ2-1, the V gene TRBV30, with D perhaps TRBD1 (6 bases). CDR1 and CDR2 from the germline V gene are GTSNPN and SVGIG (reference sequence). V was pared by 0 bases and J by 4 bases, with 10 bases between. The CDR3 runs to 14 residues. This CDR3 is CAWSVQGGYNEQFF. The CDR3 bases are TGTGCCTGGAGTGTACAGGGTGGTTACAATGAGCAGTTCTTC.

The gene calls are TRBV28 and TRBJ1-5; D is ambiguous. CDR1 MDHEN and CDR2 SYDVKM come from the germline V gene. The ends were cut back, 3 bases at V and 7 bases at J, with 13 bases in the middle. The CDR3 has 14 amino acids. This chain's CDR3 is CASSFGSTEQPQHF. DNA for the CDR3: TGTGCCAGCAGTTTTGGATCCACGGAGCAGCCCCAGCATTTT.

This rearrangement joins TRBV7-9 to TRBJ1-3; TRBD1 is a possible D gene (6 bases). Germline loops: CDR1 SEHNR, CDR2 FQNEAQ (reference sequence). The CDR3 totals 16 residues. Trimming stripped 5 bases from V and 2 bases from J, with 16 bases between. The CDR3 protein is CASSHTAGAPGNTIYF. Here the CDR3 DNA reads TGTGCCAGCAGCCACACGGCAGGGGCCCCTGGAAACACCATATATTTT.

The V call is TRBV6-5, the J call TRBJ2-7, with D tentatively TRBD2 (6 bases). Germline CDR1 is MNHEY and CDR2 is SVGAGI. V dropped 6 bases and J dropped 11 bases, with 11 bases sitting between them. CDR3 length: 10 amino acids. Here the CDR3 DNA reads TGTGCCAGCAGGATGGGGGAGGAGTACTTC. Encoded protein: CASRMGEEYF.

V and J are TRBV11-3 and TRBJ2-2; TRBD2 matches 8 bases. The CDR3 has 16 residues. Germline-derived CDR1 and CDR2 are SGHNT and YENEEA. Trimming removed 5 bases from V and 3 bases from J; junction bases left unmatched: 8. CDR3 sequence (DNA): TGTGCCAGCAGCCTAGGCCAGCGGGGGTACACCGGGGAGCTGTTTTTT. Its translation: CASSLGQRGYTGELFF. Supplemented by reference TRBV11-3 and TRBJ2-2, the full variable domain reads EAGVVQSPRYKIIEKKQPVAFWCNPISGHNTLYWYLQNLGQGPELLIRYENEEAVDDSQLPKDRFSAERLKGVDSTLKIQPAELGDSAVYLCASSLGQRGYTGELFFGEGSRLTVL.

The rearrangement links TRBV18 to TRBJ1-4; D not resolved. Trimming took off 0 bases at V and 4 bases at J, with 6 bases between the two ends. The V gene's germline CDR1 is KGHSH and CDR2 LQKENI. CDR3 size: 14 residues. CDR3 sequence: CASSPPQFNEKLFF. For the CDR3, the DNA is TGTGCCAGCTCACCACCTCAGTTTAATGAAAAACTGTTTTTT.

The V call is TRBV5-3, the J call TRBJ1-5; D gene uncertain. TRBV5-3 is an ORF for which the function is uncertain. The CDR3 runs 13 residues. V was shortened by 2 bases and J by 5 bases, with 8 bases between the two germline ends. The CDR3 DNA reads as TGTGCCAGAAGCTTTGCAGTTGATCAGCCCCAGCATTTT. It is translated as CARSFAVDQPQHF.

V usage is TRBV28 and J usage is TRBJ1-5, with D possibly matching TRBD1 (6 bases). Germline V gene data show CDR1 as MDHEN and CDR2 as SYDVKM. V shed 6 bases and J shed 7 bases, with 10 bases lying between them. The CDR3 contains 12 residues. The CDR3 DNA sequence: TGTGCCAGCAGACAGGGCGGGCAGCCCCAGCATTTT. Translating it yields CASRQGGQPQHF.

The rearrangement joins TRBV6-1 to TRBJ2-1; 8 bases match TRBD2. Unmatched junction bases numbered 10, after V lost 4 bases and J lost 8 bases. This CDR3 comprises 15 residues. Germline CDR1 MNHNS, CDR2 SASEGT. CDR3 in amino acids: CASSGRGGVIDEQFF. The CDR3 DNA reads TGTGCCAGCAGTGGACGGGGGGGCGTTATAGATGAGCAGTTCTTC.

This clone appeared a single time. This sequence joins TRBV7-6 and TRBJ1-6; no definite D call. The CDR3 spans 16 residues. Per the germline V gene, CDR1 is SGHVS and CDR2 is FNYEAQ. The V and J ends lost 5 bases and 7 bases respectively, with 18 bases between them. CDR3 nucleotides: TGTGCCAGCAGCCCCCAAATTGCAGGAGGAAATTCACCCCTCCACTTT. Translating it yields CASSPQIAGGNSPLHF.

The chain employs TRBV30 and TRBJ2-1; D is unclear. Looked up from germline, CDR1 is GTSNPN and CDR2 is SVGIG (reference sequence). The CDR3 covers 11 residues. Trimming cost V 3 bases and J 4 bases, with 4 bases left between them. The CDR3 spells CAWSFYNEQFF. Written as DNA, the CDR3 is TGTGCCTGGAGCTTTTACAATGAGCAGTTCTTC. Looking up the rest from reference TRBV30 and TRBJ2-1 gives the full variable domain: SQTIHQWPATLVQPVGSPLSLECTVEGTSNPNLYWYRQAAGRGLQLLFYSVGIGQISSEVPQNLSASRPQDRQFILSSKKLLLSDSGFYLCAWSFYNEQFFGPGTRLTVL.